The 29 T cell receptor beta chains listed next were all sequenced from one sample in a study of blood T cell repertoires in COVID-19. Measured with immunoSEQ multiplex PCR; TCRdb has only the in-frame clones, and not every one. The repertoire holds 450,000 to 500,000 clones, with 75% to 90% as singletons. Sample: peripheral blood. These receptor sequences come from a human donor in a cohort sampled during active COVID-19.

This clone was detected only once. The rearrangement uses TRBV7-3 and TRBJ2-7, with 15 bases lining up with TRBD2. This CDR3 is built from 16 residues. The J segment lost 12 bases and the V segment lost 3 bases, leaving 12 bases of the junction unmatched. CDR1 is SGHTA and CDR2 is FQGTGA in the germline V gene. The CDR3 spells CASSFSGGLAGGQLYF. As DNA, the CDR3 is TGTGCCAGCAGCTTTTCTGGCGGACTAGCGGGAGGGCAACTGTACTTC.

This clone was found a few times. CDR3 bases: TGTGCCAGCAGTTTTCGGACAGGGCGGTACCAAGAGACCCAGTACTTC. Encoded protein: CASSFRTGRYQETQYF. This chain uses TRBV28 with TRBJ2-5, with TRBD1 matching over 8 bases. The length of the CDR3 is 16 residues. After removal of 3 bases from V and 0 bases from J, the junction contained 6 bases not matched to a gene. CDR1 is MDHEN and CDR2 is SYDVKM in the germline V gene. Full variable domain (rest looked up from reference TRBV28 and TRBJ2-5): DVKVTQSSRYLVKRTGEKVFLECVQDMDHENMFWYRQDPGLGLRLIYFSYDVKMKEKGDIPEGYSVSREKKERFSLILESASTNQTSMYLCASSFRTGRYQETQYFGPGTRLLVL.

This clone appeared a few times. The chain has TRBV29-1 and TRBJ2-7; 10 nucleotides align to TRBD1. The CDR3 spans 13 residues. Losses at the gene ends were 4 bases for V and 4 bases for J; bases not matched to a gene: 4. CDR1 SQVTM and CDR2 ANQGSEA come from the germline V gene. CDR3 amino acids: CSVAKGQGYEQYF. Written as DNA, the CDR3 is TGCAGCGTTGCAAAGGGACAGGGGTACGAGCAGTACTTC.

V is TRBV19 and J is TRBJ1-5; D not certain. V lost 1 base and J 10 bases, leaving 14 bases between the germline ends. This CDR3 contains 14 residues. Germline V CDR1 and CDR2: LNHDA, SQIVND (reference sequence). The DNA for the CDR3 is TGTGCCAGTAGTATAGGCGGGAAGATGAAACCCCAGCATTTT. It translates to CASSIGGKMKPQHF.

V gene TRBV18 combines with J gene TRBJ2-6; 8 nucleotides match TRBD1. The CDR3 extends over 18 amino acids. The V and J ends lost 3 bases and 0 bases, in that order; junction bases with no gene match: 7. CDR1 and CDR2 from the germline V gene are KGHSH and LQKENI. The CDR3 reads CASSPAGTGTSGANVLTF. CDR3 DNA: TGTGCCAGCTCACCGGCCGGGACAGGAACCTCTGGGGCCAACGTCCTGACTTTC.

This clone has just one count. The rearrangement joins TRBV18 to TRBJ2-7; 12 nucleotides align to TRBD2. Germline CDR1 reads KGHSH; CDR2 reads LQKENI. The CDR3 length is 16 residues. Trimming at V came to 0 bases and at J to 3 bases, leaving 3 bases not matched to a gene. This chain's CDR3 is CASSPPWTSGDYEQYF. Written as DNA, the CDR3 is TGTGCCAGCTCACCACCGTGGACTAGCGGGGACTACGAGCAGTACTTC.

This chain links TRBV5-6 with TRBJ2-3, with D tentatively TRBD1 (5 bases). Trimming removed 4 bases at V and 6 bases at J, with 12 bases between. This CDR3 has 13 amino acids. Germline CDR1 reads SGHDT; CDR2 reads YYEEEE. Here the CDR3 reads CASSNARADTQYF. The CDR3 DNA follows: TGTGCCAGCAGCAACGCCAGGGCCGATACGCAGTATTTT.

This chain links TRBV25-1 with TRBJ2-1, with a possible D match to TRBD1 (6 bases). CDR3 length equals 15 residues. Germline CDR1 MGHDK, CDR2 SYGVNS. With 6 bases removed from V and 6 bases from J, the gap between germline ends came to 18 bases. CDR3 DNA sequence: TGTGCCAGCAGGGCAGCAGGGGTCAGTCGCAATGAGCAGTTCTTC. Protein product: CASRAAGVSRNEQFF.

V gene TRBV4-3 combines with J gene TRBJ1-1; weak D call: TRBD1 (5 bases). In germline, CDR1 is LGHNA, CDR2 YSLEER. The CDR3 is 15 amino acids. The ends were cut back, 2 bases at V and 4 bases at J, with 14 bases in the middle. This chain's CDR3 is CASSQSKGFVTEAFF. The CDR3 region has the DNA TGCGCCAGCAGCCAATCCAAGGGGTTTGTCACTGAAGCTTTCTTT.

V is TRBV3-1 (or the pseudogene TRBV3-2) and J is TRBJ2-3; the D gene is possibly TRBD1 (5 bases). Germline V gives CDR1 LGHDT, CDR2 YNNKEL (reference sequence). The ends were cut back, 6 bases at V and 0 bases at J, with 10 bases in the middle. The CDR3 consists of 14 residues. The CDR3 DNA follows: TGTGCCAGCAGAACCACAGGAAGCACAGATACGCAGTATTTT. Amino acids: CASRTTGSTDTQYF.

The rearrangement uses TRBV15 and TRBJ2-7; 9 bases match TRBD1. Per the germline V gene, CDR1 is LNHNV and CDR2 is YYDKDF (reference sequence). V gave up 0 bases and J gave up 6 bases; unmatched junction bases: 6. This CDR3 has 15 residues. The CDR3 coding sequence is TGTGCCACCAGCAGAGATCTAGGACAGGGGTCCGAGCAGTACTTC. Its translation is CATSRDLGQGSEQYF.

CDR3 nucleotide sequence: TGTGCCAGCAGCCCAACCTCGGGGTCAGTCAATCAGCCCCAGCATTTT. Protein sequence: CASSPTSGSVNQPQHF. The chain carries TRBV7-6 and TRBJ1-5; no clear D. The CDR3 spans 16 residues. The V gene lost 5 bases and the J gene lost 3 bases, with 17 bases spanning the gap. The germline gives CDR1 SGHVS, CDR2 FNYEAQ.

The V gene is TRBV18, the J gene TRBJ1-1; the D gene is possibly TRBD1 (6 bases). The CDR3 covers 13 residues. The germline V and J ends were trimmed by 8 bases and 4 bases, with 14 bases remaining between them. CDR1 and CDR2 from the germline V gene are KGHSH and LQKENI. DNA for the CDR3: TGTGCCAGCCTACAGGGTGAGATCACTGAAGCTTTCTTT. It codes for CASLQGEITEAFF.

This CDR3 reads CASSRDSGNSPLHF. In DNA form, the CDR3 reads TGTGCCAGCAGCCGGGACAGTGGTAATTCACCCCTCCACTTT. The J gene is TRBJ1-6, the V gene TRBV5-4; 7 bases match TRBD1. V shed 4 bases and J 6 bases; nucleotides not matched to a gene: 4. Germline V lookup: CDR1 SGHNT, CDR2 YYREEE (reference sequence). CDR3 size: 14 residues.

This chain connects TRBV24-1 to TRBJ2-3; D not resolved. Deletions cut 4 bases from V and 1 base from J, with 11 bases between. There are 15 residues in the CDR3. Germline V gives CDR1 KGHDR, CDR2 SFDVKD. The CDR3 nucleotides read TGTGCCACCAGTGACAACCAGGCAGGCACAGATACGCAGTATTTT. This encodes CATSDNQAGTDTQYF.

V and J are TRBV7-8 and TRBJ1-5; 8 bases match TRBD1. V shed 5 bases, J shed 0 bases, and the junction held 6 bases outside the gene matches. CDR1 SGHVS and CDR2 FQNEAQ come from the germline V gene. The CDR3 has 16 residues. Here the CDR3 reads CASSTLTGVSNQPQHF. CDR3 sequence (DNA): TGTGCCAGCAGCACACTGACAGGGGTTAGCAATCAGCCCCAGCATTTT.

The chain couples TRBV18 to TRBJ1-2, with D possibly TRBD1 on 5 matching bases. CDR3 length: 14 amino acids. Trimming shortened V by 3 bases and J by 10 bases, and 18 bases separated the two germline ends. Germline values: CDR1 KGHSH, CDR2 LQKENI. The CDR3 reads CASSPGGADALYTF. The CDR3 region has the DNA TGTGCCAGCTCACCCGGAGGGGCAGACGCCCTCTACACCTTC.

The CDR3 loop is CASSFFQRTEAFF. In DNA, the CDR3 is TGTGCCAGCAGCTTCTTCCAGCGGACTGAAGCTTTCTTT. The rearrangement uses TRBV11-2 and TRBJ1-1; D remains unclear. The CDR3 is made up of 13 amino acids. V gave up 3 bases and J gave up 5 bases, with 10 bases separating them. Germline assignment: CDR1 SGHAT and CDR2 FQNNGV.

In regard to this clone: The sample has other DNA sequences that encode this CDR3 too. The chain combines TRBV7-2 with TRBJ1-2; D uncertain. The germline gives CDR1 SGHTA, CDR2 FQGNSA. CDR3 size: 13 residues. V was cut by 3 bases and J by 2 bases, with 7 bases left in between. CDR3: CASSFTANYGYTF. The CDR3 DNA sequence: TGTGCCAGCAGCTTCACAGCCAACTATGGCTACACCTTC.

The chain is built from TRBV6-6 and TRBJ1-1; 12 nucleotides match TRBD1. This CDR3 is 15 amino acids long. Germline CDR1 MNHNY, CDR2 SVGAGI (reference sequence). V shed 7 bases, J shed 6 bases, and the junction held 9 bases outside the gene matches. CDR3 nucleotide sequence: TGTGCCAGCACCTACGCCGGGACAGGGGGCGCTGAAGCTTTCTTT. Translated, it gives CASTYAGTGGAEAFF.

A remark on this clone: The sample holds other DNA sequences that translate to the same CDR3. The chain recombines TRBV30 with TRBJ1-2; D unresolved. Between the trimmed V and J ends, which lost 5 bases and 1 base, there was a span of 8 bases. Germline CDR1 reads GTSNPN; CDR2 reads SVGIG (reference sequence). CDR3 length: 12 residues. DNA for the CDR3: TGTGCCTGGTCCGGAGGTAACTATGGCTACACCTTC. Translation: CAWSGGNYGYTF.

Ten or more counts support this clone. The chain uses TRBV19 and TRBJ2-1; maybe TRBD1 (5 bases). Looked up from germline, CDR1 is LNHDA and CDR2 is SQIVND (reference sequence). The V end was cut by 1 base, the J end by 8 bases, with 9 bases between. The CDR3 consists of 13 residues. The CDR3 nucleotides read TGTGCCAGTAGTATAGCCCCAGGGCATGAGCAGTTCTTC. This codes for CASSIAPGHEQFF.

The chain links TRBV4-3 to TRBJ1-4, with D perhaps matching TRBD1 (6 bases). Germline loops: CDR1 LGHNA, CDR2 YSLEER. Trimming pared 4 bases from V and 8 bases from J, leaving 11 bases between. The length of the CDR3 is 13 residues. CDR3 in DNA: TGCGCCAGCAGCCCCCGAAGGGGGGAAAAACTGTTTTTT. This sequence encodes CASSPRRGEKLFF.

The chain links TRBV18 to TRBJ2-1, with 9 bases aligning to TRBD2. Germline assignment: CDR1 KGHSH and CDR2 LQKENI. V gave up 3 bases and J gave up 8 bases; unmatched junction bases: 5. The CDR3 covers 14 residues. CDR3 nucleotides: TGTGCCAGCTCACCGGGACTAGCTTCGGATGAGCAGTTCTTC. Protein: CASSPGLASDEQFF.

This clone was detected only a few times. The V gene is TRBV19, the J gene TRBJ2-1, with D tentatively TRBD2 (6 bases). The CDR3 contains 14 residues. Trimming removed 3 bases from V and 4 bases from J, with 10 bases in between. The germline CDR1 and CDR2 sequences are LNHDA and SQIVND (reference sequence). The CDR3, as DNA: TGTGCCAGTAGTATGGGCGGGGTGTACAATGAGCAGTTCTTC. Its translation is CASSMGGVYNEQFF.

DNA of the CDR3: TGTGCCAGCAGCGTAGAGTCTAGCGCCCCCCTGTTTTTT. Protein: CASSVESSAPLFF. The J gene is TRBJ2-2, the V gene TRBV9; D possibly corresponds to TRBD2 (6 bases). The germline V gene has CDR1 SGDLS and CDR2 YYNGEE. The CDR3 is 13 amino acids. V lost 0 bases to trimming and J lost 14 bases, with 14 bases between them. Variable domain in full (rest from reference TRBV9 and TRBJ2-2): DSGVTQTPKHLITATGQRVTLRCSPRSGDLSVYWYQQSLDQGLQFLIQYYNGEERAKGNILERFSAQQFPDLHSELNLSSLELGDSALYFCASSVESSAPLFFGEGSRLTVL.

This clone was recorded once. This rearrangement joins TRBV5-4 to TRBJ1-2; the D gene is possibly TRBD1 (6 bases). Germline assignment: CDR1 SGHNT and CDR2 YYREEE (reference sequence). The CDR3 has 15 amino acids. V was shortened by 4 bases and J by 8 bases, with 21 bases between the two germline ends. CDR3 nucleotide sequence: TGTGCCAGCAGCCCGGGGGGGCCAGGGGCGGGAGGCTACACCTTC. It is translated as CASSPGGPGAGGYTF.

The chain links TRBV3-1 (or the pseudogene TRBV3-2) to TRBJ2-7; possible D gene TRBD2, 5 bases. V was shortened by 0 bases and J by 2 bases, with 11 bases between the two germline ends. The CDR3 contains 15 residues. Per the germline V gene, CDR1 is LGHDT and CDR2 is YNNKEL (reference sequence). The DNA for the CDR3 is TGTGCCAGCAGCCAAGAAGGGCGGGCCCCCTACGAGCAGTACTTC. It translates to CASSQEGRAPYEQYF.

The V and J genes are TRBV6-5 and TRBJ1-5, with a tentative D call TRBD1 (6 bases). In germline, CDR1 is MNHEY, CDR2 SVGAGI. V lost 6 bases and J 5 bases, leaving 17 bases between the germline ends. This CDR3 has 15 residues. The CDR3: CASSQNTDSYQPQHF. The CDR3 DNA reads as TGTGCCAGCAGCCAAAACACGGACAGCTATCAGCCCCAGCATTTT.